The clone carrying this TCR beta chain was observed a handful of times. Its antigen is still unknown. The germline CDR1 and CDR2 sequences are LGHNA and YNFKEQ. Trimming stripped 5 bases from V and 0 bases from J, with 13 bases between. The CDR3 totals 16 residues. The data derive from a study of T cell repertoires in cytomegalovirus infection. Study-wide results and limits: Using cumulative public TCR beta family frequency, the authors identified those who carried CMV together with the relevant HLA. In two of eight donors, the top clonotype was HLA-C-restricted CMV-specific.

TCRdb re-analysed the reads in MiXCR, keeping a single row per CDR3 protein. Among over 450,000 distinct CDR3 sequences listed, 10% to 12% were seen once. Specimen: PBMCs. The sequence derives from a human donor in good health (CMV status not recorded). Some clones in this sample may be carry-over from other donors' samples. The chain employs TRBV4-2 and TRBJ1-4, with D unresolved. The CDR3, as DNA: TGTGCCAGCAGCTCCCATCGCGATTCAACTAATGAAAAACTGTTTTTT. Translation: CASSSHRDSTNEKLFF.